This TCR beta chain was obtained from a study of blood T cell repertoires in COVID-19. Looking at the study overall: T cells, B-cell-depleted T cells, or PBMCs provided the cDNA or gDNA that served as material.

In germline, CDR1 is LNHDA, CDR2 SQIVND (reference sequence). The V end was cut by 4 bases, the J end by 2 bases, with 13 bases between. The CDR3 length is 15 residues. Patients from Seattle were sampled longitudinally, starting during active infection. The protocol was immunoSEQ multiplex PCR, while the TCRdb copy is restricted to in-frame clones and leaves out a portion. Counted here are fewer than 300,000 clones, around 89% occurring once; the ten biggest clones make up 6.3%. This clonotype was sampled from a woman between 50 and 59 years old with COVID-19, enrolled during active disease. The rearrangement links TRBV19 to TRBJ2-3; no clear D. The specimen was peripheral blood. CDR3 nucleotides: TGTGCCAGTAGTAAAGTGGCTTTCCCCACAGATACGCAGTATTTT. Translation: CASSKVAFPTDTQYF.